Shown below are 15 T cell receptor beta chains from a single sample sequenced in a study of blood T cell repertoires in COVID-19. Generated by immunoSEQ multiplex PCR, the TCRdb table keeps only in-frame clones and is missing some. The sample holds under 80,000 clones, around 86% seen once. The sample comprised peripheral blood. Receptors were obtained from a man between 70 and 80 years old with acute or convalescent COVID-19.

This clone has just a few counts. The rearrangement joins TRBV6-5 to TRBJ1-1, with a tentative D call TRBD1 (6 bases). Trimming shortened V by 2 bases and J by 0 bases, and 7 bases separated the two germline ends. The CDR3 runs 14 residues. Per germline, CDR1 MNHEY and CDR2 SVGAGI. CDR3 sequence: CASSYQGLNTEAFF. The CDR3 nucleotides are TGTGCCAGCAGTTACCAGGGGCTGAACACTGAAGCTTTCTTT.

The chain couples TRBV27 to TRBJ2-7; tentatively, D is TRBD2 (5 bases). Germline lookup yields CDR1 MNHEY and CDR2 SMNVEV (reference sequence). Trimming took 5 bases from V and 3 from J, leaving 17 bases between them. The CDR3 contains 15 residues. Here the CDR3 reads CASSPSGGTNYEQYF. In nucleotides, the CDR3 is TGTGCCAGCAGTCCCAGTGGAGGAACAAACTACGAGCAGTACTTC.

The chain links TRBV10-1 to TRBJ2-5; 8 nucleotides match TRBD2. In germline, CDR1 is WNHNN, CDR2 SYGVQD (reference sequence). The junction had 4 bases not matched to a gene; V was cut back by 0 bases and J by 4 bases. The CDR3 loop spans 15 amino acids. Here the CDR3 DNA reads TGCGCCAGCAGTGAGTCTCGGGGGGGCCGAGAGACCCAGTACTTC. It specifies CASSESRGGRETQYF.

The rearrangement joins TRBV25-1 to TRBJ1-2; D unclear. The length of the CDR3 is 11 residues. Trimming shortened V by 3 bases and J by 6 bases, and 5 bases separated the two germline ends. Per germline, CDR1 MGHDK and CDR2 SYGVNS. The CDR3 DNA sequence: TGTGCCAGCAGTGATCTTCATGGCTACACCTTC. Protein: CASSDLHGYTF.

The chain has TRBV6-1 and TRBJ1-5; D is undetermined. Trimming removed 2 bases from V and 8 bases from J, with 13 bases in between. CDR1 and CDR2 from the germline V gene are MNHNS and SASEGT. This CDR3 region has 14 residues. CDR3 DNA: TGTGCCAGCAGTGAAAGGGCCCCCGGGGAGCCCCAGCATTTT. Translated, it gives CASSERAPGEPQHF.

The chain employs TRBV5-5 and TRBJ1-5, with 7 bases aligning to TRBD1. Germline CDR1 and CDR2: SGHKS and YYEKEE (reference sequence). With 0 bases clipped from V and 7 bases from J, the junction kept 13 bases outside the gene matches. This CDR3 comprises 17 residues. Written as DNA, the CDR3 is TGTGCCAGCAGCTTGGGGATGCAACAGGGGTGGGAACAGCCCCAGCATTTT. Encoded protein: CASSLGMQQGWEQPQHF. Full variable domain (rest looked up from reference TRBV5-5 and TRBJ1-5): DAGVTQSPTHLIKTRGQQVTLRCSPISGHKSVSWYQQVLGQGPQFIFQYYEKEERGRGNFPDRFSARQFPNYSSELNVNALLLGDSALYLCASSLGMQQGWEQPQHFGDGTRLSIL.

This sequence joins TRBV5-1 and TRBJ2-1; 15 bases fit TRBD2. The germline gives CDR1 SGHRS, CDR2 YFSETQ. J gave up 7 bases and V 4 bases, and 3 bases lay outside the gene matches. This CDR3 contains 15 residues. The CDR3 is CASSPGTSGRNEQFF. The CDR3 DNA reads TGCGCCAGCAGCCCAGGGACTAGCGGGAGGAATGAGCAGTTCTTC. Together with reference TRBV5-1 and TRBJ2-1, the CDR3 gives the full variable domain: KAGVTQTPRYLIKTRGQQVTLSCSPISGHRSVSWYQQTPGQGLQFLFEYFSETQRNKGNFPGRFSGRQFSNSRSEMNVSTLELGDSALYLCASSPGTSGRNEQFFGPGTRLTVL.

The chain uses TRBV11-3 and TRBJ2-7, with 7 bases matching TRBD1. Germline loops: CDR1 SGHNT, CDR2 YENEEA. This CDR3 is built from 14 residues. Trimming removed 5 bases from V and 3 bases from J; junction bases left unmatched: 7. The CDR3: CASSPHRGIYEQYF. The CDR3, as DNA: TGTGCCAGCAGCCCGCACAGGGGTATCTACGAGCAGTACTTC.

The chain combines TRBV6-5 with TRBJ2-1; D gene unclear. V gave up 6 bases and J gave up 8 bases, with 14 bases separating them. The CDR3 covers 13 residues. Germline-derived CDR1 and CDR2 are MNHEY and SVGAGI. The CDR3 sequence: CASSLKPVDEQFF. CDR3 DNA: TGTGCCAGCAGCCTAAAACCCGTGGATGAGCAGTTCTTC.

Only one count was recorded for this clone. This chain uses TRBV5-6 with TRBJ2-7, with 9 positions matching TRBD1. The CDR3 length is 14 residues. V trimming: 3 bases; J trimming: 3 bases; junction bases outside the gene matches: 4. Per germline, CDR1 SGHDT and CDR2 YYEEEE. The CDR3 spells CASSYDRGVYEQYF. DNA for the CDR3: TGTGCCAGCAGCTATGACAGGGGGGTCTACGAGCAGTACTTC. The full variable domain, completed using reference TRBV5-6 and TRBJ2-7, is DAGVTQSPTHLIKTRGQQVTLRCSPKSGHDTVSWYQQALGQGPQFIFQYYEEEERQRGNFPDRFSGHQFPNYSSELNVNALLLGDSALYLCASSYDRGVYEQYFGPGTRLTVT.

The chain couples TRBV6-1 to TRBJ2-7, with 9 bases lining up with TRBD2. V was pared by 4 bases and J by 4 bases, with 11 bases of the junction left unmatched. Germline lookup yields CDR1 MNHNS and CDR2 SASEGT. The CDR3 is made up of 16 amino acids. In DNA, the CDR3 is TGTGCCAGCAGTGGCTTTGGCGGGGGGGCGAGGTACGAGCAGTACTTC. It is translated as CASSGFGGGARYEQYF.

About this clone itself: The sample has other DNA sequences that encode this CDR3 too. The J gene is TRBJ2-3, the V gene TRBV5-1, with a tentative D call TRBD2 (7 bases). Trimming removed 1 base at V and 4 bases at J, with 13 bases between. Germline CDR1 SGHRS, CDR2 YFSETQ. The CDR3 has 15 residues. The CDR3 coding sequence is TGCGCCAGCAGCTTGACGGGGGGCGGGGCAGATACGCAGTATTTT. It translates to CASSLTGGGADTQYF. Based on the CDR3 plus reference TRBV5-1 and TRBJ2-3, the full variable domain is KAGVTQTPRYLIKTRGQQVTLSCSPISGHRSVSWYQQTPGQGLQFLFEYFSETQRNKGNFPGRFSGRQFSNSRSEMNVSTLELGDSALYLCASSLTGGGADTQYFGPGTRLTVL.

The gene calls are TRBV3-1 (or the pseudogene TRBV3-2) and TRBJ1-1; 8 bases agree with TRBD1. The CDR3 is 14 residues long. V dropped 4 bases and J dropped 3; count of bases not matched to a gene: 4. Germline V gene data show CDR1 as LGHDT and CDR2 as YNNKEL (reference sequence). DNA for the CDR3: TGTGCCAGCAGCCTGACAGGGGCGGACACTGAAGCTTTCTTT. Translated: CASSLTGADTEAFF.

The V gene is TRBV14, the J gene TRBJ2-7; possible D gene TRBD1, 5 bases. Germline V gene lookup returns CDR1 SGHDN and CDR2 FVKESK. The CDR3 has 14 residues. Deletions cut 0 bases from V and 4 bases from J, with 10 bases between. The DNA for the CDR3 is TGTGCCAGCAGCCAAGACCAGGGTCGGTACGAGCAGTACTTC. Its protein product is CASSQDQGRYEQYF.

V is TRBV27 and J is TRBJ2-7; D is undetermined. The CDR3 is 14 amino acids. Germline values: CDR1 MNHEY, CDR2 SMNVEV (reference sequence). Trimming removed 0 bases from V and 0 bases from J, with 6 bases in between. CDR3 in amino acids: CASSLSVLSYEQYF. The CDR3 DNA sequence: TGTGCCAGCAGTTTATCGGTACTCTCCTACGAGCAGTACTTC.